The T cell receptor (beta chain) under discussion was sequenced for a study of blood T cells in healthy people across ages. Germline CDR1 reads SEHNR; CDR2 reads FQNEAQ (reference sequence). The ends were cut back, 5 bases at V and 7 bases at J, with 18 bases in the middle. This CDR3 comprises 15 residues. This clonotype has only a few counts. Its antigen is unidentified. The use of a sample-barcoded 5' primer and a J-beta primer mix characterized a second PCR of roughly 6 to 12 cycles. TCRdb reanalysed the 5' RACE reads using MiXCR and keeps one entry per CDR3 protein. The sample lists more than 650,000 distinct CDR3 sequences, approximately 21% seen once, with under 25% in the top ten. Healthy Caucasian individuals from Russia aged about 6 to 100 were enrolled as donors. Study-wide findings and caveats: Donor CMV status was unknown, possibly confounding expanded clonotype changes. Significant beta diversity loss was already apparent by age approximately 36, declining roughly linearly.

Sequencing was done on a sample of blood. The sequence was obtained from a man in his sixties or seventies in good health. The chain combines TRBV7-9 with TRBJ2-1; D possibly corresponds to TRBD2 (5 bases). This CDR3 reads CASSPTRADENEQFF. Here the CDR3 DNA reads TGTGCCAGCAGCCCTACTCGAGCGGATGAGAATGAGCAGTTCTTC.